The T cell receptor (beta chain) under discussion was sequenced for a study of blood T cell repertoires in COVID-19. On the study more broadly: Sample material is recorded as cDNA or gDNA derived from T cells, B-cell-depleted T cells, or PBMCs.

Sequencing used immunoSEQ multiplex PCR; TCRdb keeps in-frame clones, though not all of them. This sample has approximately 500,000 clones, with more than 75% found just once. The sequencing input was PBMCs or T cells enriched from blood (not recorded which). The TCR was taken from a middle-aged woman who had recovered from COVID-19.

CDR3 in amino acids: CASSVMGQPEETQYF. The DNA for the CDR3 is TGCGCCAGCTCAGTTATGGGACAGCCTGAAGAGACCCAGTACTTC. This chain links TRBV5-1 with TRBJ2-5, with TRBD1 matching 7 bases. Germline trimming cut 7 bases from V and 3 bases from J; bases unmatched to any gene: 12. Germline V lookup: CDR1 SGHRS, CDR2 YFSETQ. The CDR3 sequence is 15 residues long. Drawing the rest from reference TRBV5-1 and TRBJ2-5, the complete variable domain is KAGVTQTPRYLIKTRGQQVTLSCSPISGHRSVSWYQQTPGQGLQFLFEYFSETQRNKGNFPGRFSGRQFSNSRSEMNVSTLELGDSALYLCASSVMGQPEETQYFGPGTRLLVL.